A selection of T cell receptor beta chains follows, all from one sample in a study of shared clonotypes between healthy human individuals. Method: immunoSEQ multiplex PCR; TCRdb's copy keeps in-frame clones and lacks some. This repertoire shows hundreds of thousands of clones, more than 85% found once; its top ten account for less than 25%. The sequenced sample consisted of naive CD8+ T cells sorted from blood. The receptor set was obtained from a man aged 25 to 40 in good health. Both conserved end residues are trimmed from each CDR3. The order of the fields is V gene, J gene, CDR3 protein.

>TRBV27|TRBJ1-5
ATQRGKHQPQH
>TRBV14|TRBJ2-3
ASSQYKRNTQY
>TRBV7-3|TRBJ2-3
ASSHAGTRSTDTQY
>TRBV27|TRBJ2-5
ASSLRPPPGQETQY
>TRBV14|TRBJ2-7
ASSPSPYEQY
>TRBV4-3|TRBJ2-7
ASSQVDRGLHEQY
>TRBV19|TRBJ2-3
ASTWTSSSTDTQY
>TRBV6-1|TRBJ2-5
ASSDDLTGGFETQY
>TRBV27|TRBJ2-3
ASSLSGSTDTQY
>TRBV21-1|TRBJ2-1
ASSPRRCDEQF
>TRBV5-1|TRBJ1-4
ASSLSRAANEKLF
>TRBV7-9|TRBJ2-7
ASSATLGAYEQY
>TRBV19|TRBJ2-1
ASSINSGMSNEQF
>TRBV2|TRBJ2-2
ASSEGGRLDNTGELF
>TRBV10-1|TRBJ1-1
ASRAGTTNTEAF
>TRBV7-9|TRBJ1-2
ASSGGGGYT
>TRBV27|TRBJ2-7
ASSTTLSYEQY
>TRBV13|TRBJ2-2
ASSPESGNTGELF
>TRBV5-6|TRBJ2-5
ASSSRDREPQETQY
>TRBV9|TRBJ2-7
ASSPALNGNYEQY
>TRBV28|TRBJ2-7
ASSPRLAGAYEQY
>TRBV7-2|TRBJ2-5
ASNDVPGRETQY
>TRBV7-2|TRBJ2-7
AAKVGEQY
>TRBV7-6|TRBJ2-7
ASSATDSYEQY
>TRBV9|TRBJ2-7
ASSPGTSGSPHEQY
>TRBV9|TRBJ2-1
ASSTHGGSHNEQF
>TRBV7-2|TRBJ2-7
ASRRGVAYEQY
>TRBV5-6|TRBJ1-2
ASSVTGNEDGYT
>TRBV27|TRBJ2-7
ASSSTGALFYEQY
>TRBV5-1|TRBJ2-5
ASRDHSTETQY
>TRBV6-1|TRBJ1-1
ASSGQVEMNTEAF
>TRBV15|TRBJ2-1
ATNGGGREQF
>TRBV5-1|TRBJ2-5
ASSLFLGADDRAQY
>TRBV5-6|TRBJ2-1
GSQGYNEQF